This entry lists 11 T cell receptor beta chains sequenced from one sample in a study of shared clonotypes between healthy human individuals. Produced via immunoSEQ multiplex PCR; TCRdb's table is partial and in-frame only. The sample has roughly 1,500,000 clones; approximately 98.5% are singletons. The sample comprised naive CD4+ T cells sorted from blood. Subset specified: CD45RA+ positively selected. These receptors were obtained from a young man in good health.

The rearrangement joins TRBV6-5 to TRBJ1-3; 8 bases map to TRBD1. The CDR3 totals 15 residues. After removal of 6 bases from V and 7 bases from J, the junction contained 11 bases not matched to a gene. Germline loops: CDR1 MNHEY, CDR2 SVGAGI. Written as DNA, the CDR3 is TGTGCCAGCAGCCACTGGACAGGGAAATTGAACACCATATATTTT. It specifies CASSHWTGKLNTIYF.

Points on this clone: At the DNA level, this CDR3 is encoded by other sequences in the same sample as well. CDR3: CASSLASGTYNEQFF. The CDR3 DNA reads TGCGCCAGCAGCTTGGCCAGCGGGACCTACAATGAGCAGTTCTTC. The rearrangement links TRBV5-1 to TRBJ2-1; TRBD2 agrees at 7 bases. Germline CDR1 and CDR2: SGHRS and YFSETQ. V dropped 0 bases and J dropped 2; count of bases not matched to a gene: 2. This CDR3 is 15 amino acids long.

This chain connects TRBV5-1 to TRBJ2-3; TRBD2 matches at 13 bases. V was pared by 4 bases and J by 4 bases, with 6 bases of the junction left unmatched. Looked up from germline, CDR1 is SGHRS and CDR2 is YFSETQ. This CDR3 comprises 16 residues. As DNA, the CDR3 is TGCGCCAGCAGCGTGGTACTAGCGGGAGGGGCAGATACGCAGTATTTT. This translates into CASSVVLAGGADTQYF.

The gene calls are TRBV6-1 and TRBJ2-5; D possibly corresponds to TRBD2 (6 bases). The germline V and J ends were trimmed by 4 bases and 4 bases, with 19 bases remaining between them. The CDR3 loop spans 16 amino acids. Germline-derived CDR1 and CDR2 are MNHNS and SASEGT. The CDR3 nucleotides are TGTGCCAGCAGTGTAGGGGCCCCGACTAGAGGAGAGACCCAGTACTTC. This codes for CASSVGAPTRGETQYF.

The rearrangement links TRBV2 to TRBJ2-1; D may be TRBD2 (6 bases). This CDR3 spans 15 amino acids. V lost 8 bases, J lost 4 bases, and 18 bases lay in between. Germline CDR1 is SNHLY and CDR2 is FYNNEI. The CDR3 is CASWGNSGAYNEQFF. The CDR3 coding sequence is TGTGCCAGCTGGGGAAATAGCGGAGCTTACAATGAGCAGTTCTTC.

The CDR3 DNA sequence: TGCGCCAGCAGCCGAGGGACTAGCGGGAGGCCGAACACCGGGGAGCTGTTTTTT. Residues: CASSRGTSGRPNTGELFF. This chain links TRBV5-1 with TRBJ2-2; 15 bases are a match to TRBD2. This CDR3 has 18 amino acids. The germline CDR1 and CDR2 sequences are SGHRS and YFSETQ. With V trimmed by 4 bases and J by 0 bases, 4 bases remained unmatched.

The chain employs TRBV6-1 and TRBJ2-2; TRBD2 might be the D (5 bases). The V end was cut by 3 bases, the J end by 0 bases, with 14 bases between. Per germline, CDR1 MNHNS and CDR2 SASEGT. This CDR3 is 17 amino acids long. CDR3 sequence: CASSDILGETNTGELFF. The CDR3 bases are TGTGCCAGCAGTGATATACTTGGGGAGACGAACACCGGGGAGCTGTTTTTT.

The chain combines TRBV4-3 with TRBJ1-5; D is unresolved. Trimming cost V 0 bases and J 13 bases, with 13 bases left between them. Germline lookup yields CDR1 LGHNA and CDR2 YSLEER. There are 13 residues in the CDR3. The CDR3 DNA reads TGCGCCAGCAGCCAAGAGCTCGGACGGAATCAGCATTTT. This codes for CASSQELGRNQHF.

The genes are TRBV5-4 and TRBJ2-7, with 8 bases lining up with TRBD1. CDR3 length equals 16 residues. After removal of 4 bases from V and 4 bases from J, the junction contained 13 bases not matched to a gene. CDR1 and CDR2 from the germline V gene are SGHNT and YYREEE (reference sequence). The CDR3 sequence: CASSPDSPRGLYEQYF. The CDR3 DNA reads TGTGCCAGCAGCCCCGACTCGCCCAGGGGGCTTTACGAGCAGTACTTC. Filled out from reference TRBV5-4 and TRBJ2-7, the complete variable domain reads ETGVTQSPTHLIKTRGQQVTLRCSSQSGHNTVSWYQQALGQGPQFIFQYYREEENGRGNFPPRFSGLQFPNYSSELNVNALELDDSALYLCASSPDSPRGLYEQYFGPGTRLTVT.

This clone was seen a single time. The chain recombines TRBV11-2 with TRBJ2-7; D not certain. Trimming pared 1 base from V and 3 bases from J, leaving 13 bases between. Germline CDR1 reads SGHAT; CDR2 reads FQNNGV. CDR3 length: 15 residues. The CDR3 sequence is CASSLVRLSVYEQYF. In nucleotides, the CDR3 is TGTGCCAGCAGCTTAGTGCGGCTTTCCGTCTACGAGCAGTACTTC.

The chain combines TRBV7-9 with TRBJ2-3, with D tentatively TRBD2 (6 bases). The V and J ends lost 4 bases and 5 bases respectively, with 19 bases between them. There are 16 residues in the CDR3. Germline V gives CDR1 SEHNR, CDR2 FQNEAQ (reference sequence). The CDR3 here is CASSSGSSRERDTQYF. Here the CDR3 DNA reads TGTGCCAGCAGCTCAGGGAGTAGCCGGGAGAGAGATACGCAGTATTTT.